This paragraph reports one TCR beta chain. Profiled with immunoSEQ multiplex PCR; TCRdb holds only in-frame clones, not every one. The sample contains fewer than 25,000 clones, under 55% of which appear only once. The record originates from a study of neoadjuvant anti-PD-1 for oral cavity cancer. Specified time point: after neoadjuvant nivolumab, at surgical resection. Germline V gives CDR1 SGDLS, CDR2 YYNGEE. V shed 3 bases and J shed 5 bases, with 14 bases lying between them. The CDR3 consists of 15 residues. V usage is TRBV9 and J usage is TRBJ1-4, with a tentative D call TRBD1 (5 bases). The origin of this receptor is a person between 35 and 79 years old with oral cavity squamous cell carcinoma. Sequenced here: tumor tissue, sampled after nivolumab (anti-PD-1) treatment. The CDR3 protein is CASSEGRQQNEKLFF. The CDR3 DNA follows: TGTGCCAGCAGCGAGGGGAGACAGCAGAATGAAAAACTGTTTTTT.